The present TCR beta chain was sequenced within a study of blood T cell repertoires in COVID-19. At the level of the study: Samples came from the United States, Italy and Spain, spanning acute and convalescent COVID-19. Sources were T cells, B-cell-depleted T cells, or PBMCs; the material itself was cDNA or gDNA.

Original processing notes: By means of reference gene primer amplification, nucleated cell counts were estimated. Profiling relied on immunoSEQ multiplex PCR, and the TCRdb table lists in-frame clones only, not all of them. D and trimming were read from the DNA, whereas the V and J calls and clone size are those reported in that table. The table shows about half a million clones, with roughly 88% occurring only once. The CDR3 consists of 16 residues. The germline V gene encodes CDR1 SGHRS and CDR2 YFSETQ. The V end lost 4 bases, the J end lost 0 bases, and 13 bases lay between the germline ends. The V call is TRBV5-1, the J call TRBJ2-2; tentatively, D is TRBD2 (6 bases). This receptor was taken from a human donor in a cohort sampled during active COVID-19. Sequencing used peripheral blood. The CDR3 nucleotides are TGCGCCAGCAGCGAAAATCCTAGCGCGAACACCGGGGAGCTGTTTTTT. Its protein is CASSENPSANTGELFF.